Following are 12 T cell receptor beta chains from one sample sequenced in a study of blood T cell repertoires in COVID-19. TCRdb's table, derived via immunoSEQ multiplex PCR, lists solely in-frame clones and lacks some. Among approximately 250,000 clones listed, around 80% were seen once. Sequencing input: peripheral blood. Every receptor here comes from a man aged 35-49 years who had recovered from COVID-19.

V and J are TRBV10-2 and TRBJ1-2; no reliable D call. V lost 4 bases and J 5 bases, leaving 5 bases between the germline ends. Looked up from germline, CDR1 is WSHSY and CDR2 is SAAADI. There are 11 residues in the CDR3. The CDR3 spells CASSGEYGYTF. For the CDR3, the DNA is TGCGCCAGCAGTGGGGAGTATGGCTACACCTTC.

This sequence joins TRBV5-4 and TRBJ2-1; 13 nucleotides agree with TRBD2. Per the germline V gene, CDR1 is SGHNT and CDR2 is YYREEE (reference sequence). This CDR3 contains 15 residues. The junction had 7 bases not matched to a gene; V was cut back by 4 bases and J by 9 bases. The CDR3 DNA sequence: TGTGCCAGCAGCCCCGGACTAGCGGGAGAGCTTGAGCAGTTCTTC. Its protein product is CASSPGLAGELEQFF.

This clone occurred once. The chain uses TRBV9 and TRBJ2-3; TRBD1 is a possible D gene (5 bases). CDR3 length equals 14 residues. In germline, CDR1 is SGDLS, CDR2 YYNGEE. Trimming removed 4 bases at V and 2 bases at J, with 11 bases between. The CDR3 here is CASSNGHYTDTQYF. As DNA, the CDR3 is TGTGCCAGCAGCAACGGACATTACACAGATACGCAGTATTTT.

The CDR3 here is CASSFKGASPNYGYTF. CDR3 DNA: TGTGCCAGCAGCTTTAAGGGGGCGAGCCCTAACTATGGCTACACCTTC. The chain is built from TRBV7-2 and TRBJ1-2; 7 bases are shared with TRBD1. The CDR3 is 16 amino acids. CDR1 is SGHTA, CDR2 FQGNSA, per germline. V trimming: 3 bases; J trimming: 0 bases; junction bases outside the gene matches: 7. The variable domain in full, with the rest retrieved from reference TRBV7-2 and TRBJ1-2, is GAGVSQSPSNKVTEKGKDVELRCDPISGHTALYWYRQSLGQGLEFLIYFQGNSAPDKSGLPSDRFSAERTGGSVSTLTIQRTQQEDSAVYLCASSFKGASPNYGYTFGSGTRLTVV.

The chain recombines TRBV3-1 (or the pseudogene TRBV3-2) with TRBJ2-7; D may be TRBD1 (6 bases). Germline V lookup: CDR1 LGHDT, CDR2 YNNKEL (reference sequence). The CDR3 contains 15 residues. V shed 0 bases and J shed 9 bases, with 18 bases lying between them. The CDR3 nucleotides are TGTGCCAGCAGCCAAGAATCCGGGGCCCGAGGGGGGCAGTACTTC. Its protein product is CASSQESGARGGQYF.

The chain carries TRBV15 and TRBJ2-7, with 7 bases matching TRBD1. Germline assignment: CDR1 LNHNV and CDR2 YYDKDF (reference sequence). The CDR3 consists of 17 residues. V dropped 0 bases and J dropped 1; count of bases not matched to a gene: 9. The CDR3 spells CATSRDSRQGVSYEQYF. The CDR3 DNA follows: TGTGCCACCAGCAGAGATAGCCGGCAGGGGGTGTCCTACGAGCAGTACTTC.

The CDR3 nucleotides are TGTGCCAGCAGCTCGGTTGAGGGCTACGAGCAGTACTTC. Its protein product is CASSSVEGYEQYF. The rearrangement uses TRBV5-4 and TRBJ2-7, with D possibly TRBD2 on 5 matching bases. Looked up from germline, CDR1 is SGHNT and CDR2 is YYREEE (reference sequence). The CDR3 contains 13 residues. V was trimmed by 3 bases and J by 3 bases, leaving 10 bases between them. Complete variable domain (other parts from reference TRBV5-4 and TRBJ2-7): ETGVTQSPTHLIKTRGQQVTLRCSSQSGHNTVSWYQQALGQGPQFIFQYYREEENGRGNFPPRFSGLQFPNYSSELNVNALELDDSALYLCASSSVEGYEQYFGPGTRLTVT.

This clone has just one count. The gene calls are TRBV11-3 and TRBJ2-5, with 8 nucleotides matching TRBD1. V lost 5 bases to trimming and J lost 0 bases; unmatched junction nucleotides: 5. The CDR3 loop spans 15 amino acids. Germline V gene sequence: CDR1 SGHNT, CDR2 YENEEA. The CDR3 DNA reads TGTGCCAGCAGCCCGACAGGGGAGTACCAAGAGACCCAGTACTTC. Protein sequence: CASSPTGEYQETQYF. The entire variable domain, with the rest obtained from reference TRBV11-3 and TRBJ2-5, is as follows: EAGVVQSPRYKIIEKKQPVAFWCNPISGHNTLYWYLQNLGQGPELLIRYENEEAVDDSQLPKDRFSAERLKGVDSTLKIQPAELGDSAVYLCASSPTGEYQETQYFGPGTRLLVL.

The CDR3 coding sequence is TGTGCCAGCAGCAAAAGACTAGCGGGGCGGTACAATGAGCAGTTCTTC. Protein: CASSKRLAGRYNEQFF. The chain carries TRBV7-8 and TRBJ2-1; 11 bases map to TRBD2. The CDR3 loop spans 16 amino acids. The germline V gene has CDR1 SGHVS and CDR2 FQNEAQ. Losses at the gene ends were 5 bases for V and 4 bases for J; bases not matched to a gene: 7. The variable domain in full, with the rest retrieved from reference TRBV7-8 and TRBJ2-1, is GAGVSQSPRYKVAKRGQDVALRCDPISGHVSLFWYQQALGQGPEFLTYFQNEAQLDKSGLPSDRFFAERPEGSVSTLKIQRTQQEDSAVYLCASSKRLAGRYNEQFFGPGTRLTVL.

The V and J genes are TRBV10-3 and TRBJ2-7; weak D call: TRBD2 (6 bases). CDR1 ENHRY and CDR2 SYGVKD come from the germline V gene. The CDR3 has 14 residues. Trimming removed 10 bases at V and 0 bases at J, with 16 bases between. CDR3 in DNA: TGTGCCACCCTAAACGGAGGGAACTCCTACGAGCAGTACTTC. It yields the protein CATLNGGNSYEQYF.

The V gene is TRBV11-3, the J gene TRBJ1-6; 8 bases line up with TRBD1. Germline CDR1 is SGHNT and CDR2 is YENEEA. CDR3 length: 17 residues. J lost 2 bases, V lost 0 bases, and 3 bases had no gene match. The CDR3 bases are TGTGCCAGCAGCTTAGACAGGGGGCAGACCTATAATTCACCCCTCCACTTT. Translated, it gives CASSLDRGQTYNSPLHF.

This chain uses TRBV9 with TRBJ1-1; TRBD1 matches at 9 bases. The J segment lost 4 bases and the V segment lost 4 bases, leaving 8 bases of the junction unmatched. The CDR3 covers 15 residues. Germline CDR1 reads SGDLS; CDR2 reads YYNGEE. This CDR3 is CASSPQGAGGTEAFF. The CDR3 DNA reads TGTGCCAGCAGCCCACAGGGGGCTGGGGGCACTGAAGCTTTCTTT.